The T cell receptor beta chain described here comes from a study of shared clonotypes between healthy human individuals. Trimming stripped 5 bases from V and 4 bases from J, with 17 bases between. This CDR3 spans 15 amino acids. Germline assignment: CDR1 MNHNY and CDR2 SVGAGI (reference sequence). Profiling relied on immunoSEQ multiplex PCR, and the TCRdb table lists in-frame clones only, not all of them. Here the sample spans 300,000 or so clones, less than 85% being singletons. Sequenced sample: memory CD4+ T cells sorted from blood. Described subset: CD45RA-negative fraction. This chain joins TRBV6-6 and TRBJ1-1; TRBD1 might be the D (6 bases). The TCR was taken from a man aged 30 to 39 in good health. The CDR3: CASSTIQGDSTEAFF. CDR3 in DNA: TGTGCCAGCAGTACCATACAGGGAGACTCCACTGAAGCTTTCTTT.